Listed below are T cell receptor beta chains from one sample, sequenced in a study of Ad26.COV2.S vaccination and SARS-CoV-2 variants. Only in-frame clones appear in the TCRdb table, and some are missing; sequencing was by immunoSEQ multiplex PCR. The sample shows some 7,000 clones, 84% of them seen only once. The sequences come from peripheral blood, collected after recovery from COVID-19. The receptors originated from a human donor who had recovered from COVID-19. Both conserved end residues are part of each CDR3. Fields, in order: D gene, clone size, J gene, V gene, CDR3 protein, CDR3 DNA. A D gene is named only where the DNA matches it firmly. Size tells how often a clone was seen (once, few, many) or the class of an expanded clone, and some rows leave it out.

TRBD2,once,TRBJ2-7,TRBV29-1,CSVWEGDGYEQYF,TGCAGCGTTTGGGAGGGAGACGGCTACGAGCAGTACTTC
.,.,TRBJ2-5,TRBV30,CAWSVGTAETQYF,TGTGCCTGGAGTGTCGGGACCGCGGAGACCCAGTACTTC
TRBD1,.,TRBJ1-2,TRBV18,CASSIHDRDGYTF,TGTGCCAGCTCCATCCACGACAGGGATGGCTACACCTTC
.,.,TRBJ2-6,TRBV6-2/TRBV6-3,CASSKSGANVLTF,TGTGCCAGCAGCAAATCTGGGGCCAACGTCCTGACTTTC
.,.,TRBJ1-1,TRBV29-1,CSVVDGRTEAFF,TGCAGCGTTGTGGACGGGCGCACTGAAGCTTTCTTT
.,.,TRBJ1-6,TRBV6-5,CASSYRSSYNSPLHF,TGTGCCAGCAGTTATAGAAGCTCCTATAATTCACCCCTCCACTTT
TRBD2,.,TRBJ2-1,TRBV18,CASSLAAGGPPYNEQFF,TGTGCCAGCTCGCTCGCAGCGGGGGGGCCTCCCTACAATGAGCAGTTCTTC
.,.,TRBJ2-1,TRBV14,CASSGSSYNEQFF,TGTGCCAGCAGCGGGAGCTCCTACAATGAGCAGTTCTTC
.,.,TRBJ1-5,TRBV27,CASSSRGINQPQHF,TGTGCCAGCAGTTCCCGGGGCATTAATCAGCCCCAGCATTTT
TRBD1,.,TRBJ1-1,TRBV29-1,CSAGPGTGFGTEAFF,TGCAGCGCCGGTCCCGGGACAGGGTTCGGGACTGAAGCTTTCTTT
TRBD2,.,TRBJ2-1,TRBV7-9,CASSLAGGASYNEQFF,TGTGCCAGCAGCTTAGCCGGGGGGGCCTCCTACAATGAGCAGTTCTTC
.,.,TRBJ1-2,TRBV2,CASSDRGYLNYGYTF,TGTGCCAGCAGTGACAGGGGATACCTTAACTATGGCTACACCTTC
TRBD1,.,TRBJ2-1,TRBV6-6,CASSPGTEMYNEQFF,TGTGCCAGCAGTCCCGGGACAGAGATGTACAATGAGCAGTTCTTC
.,.,TRBJ2-7,TRBV29-1,CSVRDEVRQYF,TGCAGCGTTCGGGACGAAGTAAGGCAGTACTTC
.,.,TRBJ1-5,TRBV18,CASSPGPGRNQPQHF,TGTGCCAGCTCGCCTGGCCCAGGGCGCAATCAGCCCCAGCATTTT
TRBD1,.,TRBJ1-2,TRBV7-9,CASSLETGGTYGYTF,TGTGCCAGCAGCTTAGAAACAGGGGGAACGTATGGCTACACCTTC
.,.,TRBJ1-6,TRBV5-1,CASSLGAQGNSPLHF,TGCGCCAGCAGCTTGGGGGCTCAGGGAAATTCACCCCTCCACTTT
.,.,TRBJ1-5,TRBV6-5,CASRGGSNQPQHF,TGTGCCAGCAGAGGGGGGAGCAATCAGCCCCAGCATTTT
TRBD1,once,TRBJ2-5,TRBV7-2,CASSLVDRAQETQYF,TGTGCCAGCAGCTTAGTCGACAGGGCCCAAGAGACCCAGTACTTC
.,.,TRBJ1-6,TRBV28,CASRPTGGWVSSPLHF,TGTGCCAGCAGGCCAACCGGGGGGTGGGTTAGTTCACCCCTCCACTTT
.,.,TRBJ1-1,TRBV15,CATSREDDTAFF,TGTGCCACCAGCAGAGAGGACGATACAGCTTTCTTT
TRBD1,.,TRBJ2-3,TRBV27,CASSFQTAPRDRGTDTQYF,TGTGCCAGCAGTTTCCAAACCGCCCCCCGGGACAGGGGGACAGATACGCAGTATTTT
.,few,TRBJ2-7,TRBV10-2,CASGTGYTYEQYF,TGCGCCAGCGGGACGGGTTATACCTACGAGCAGTACTTC
.,.,TRBJ2-1,TRBV18,CASSPRDFNEQFF,TGTGCCAGCTCACCTCGCGACTTCAATGAGCAGTTCTTC
.,.,TRBJ1-2,TRBV3-1/TRBV3-2,CASSQGYGYTF,TGTGCCAGCAGCCAAGGCTATGGCTACACCTTC
TRBD1,.,TRBJ2-7,TRBV12-5,CASGLGQGGYEQYF,TGTGCTAGTGGTTTAGGACAGGGTGGGTACGAGCAGTACTTC
.,.,TRBJ2-7,TRBV29-1,CSAAGPGGYEQYF,TGCAGCGCCGCGGGGCCAGGGGGCTACGAGCAGTACTTC
.,.,TRBJ2-2,TRBV27,CASSFLTGELFF,TGTGCCAGCAGTTTCCTAACCGGGGAGCTGTTTTTT
.,.,TRBJ2-2,TRBV7-9,CASSLGLGQRELFF,TGTGCCAGCAGCTTAGGATTGGGGCAGAGGGAGCTGTTTTTT
TRBD1,.,TRBJ2-2,TRBV19,CASSAGTARTGELFF,TGTGCCAGTAGTGCCGGGACAGCGAGAACCGGGGAGCTGTTTTTT
.,.,TRBJ2-1,TRBV27,CASSSLYGEQFF,TGTGCCAGCAGTTCCCTGTATGGTGAGCAGTTCTTC
.,.,TRBJ1-1,TRBV15,CATSGRGGDTEAFF,TGTGCCACCAGCGGGCGGGGAGGGGACACTGAAGCTTTCTTT
TRBD1,once,TRBJ2-3,TRBV29-1,CSVPHGQGGGADTQYF,TGCAGCGTCCCCCATGGACAGGGTGGGGGTGCAGATACGCAGTATTTT
.,few,TRBJ2-7,TRBV6-2/TRBV6-3,CASSYSRTYYEQYF,TGTGCCAGCAGTTACTCCCGGACCTACTACGAGCAGTACTTC
.,.,TRBJ2-5,TRBV6-5,CASSLSSGTQYF,TGTGCCAGCAGCCTGTCATCGGGGACCCAGTACTTC
.,.,TRBJ2-1,TRBV6-5,CASTESGAGYNEQFF,TGTGCCAGCACCGAATCGGGGGCTGGCTACAATGAGCAGTTCTTC
.,.,TRBJ1-1,TRBV2,CASSLDRNTEAFF,TGTGCCAGCAGTTTGGACAGGAACACTGAAGCTTTCTTT
TRBD1,.,TRBJ1-5,TRBV19,CASRTTGVGSNQPQHF,TGTGCCAGTAGGACAACAGGGGTTGGAAGCAATCAGCCCCAGCATTTT
.,.,TRBJ2-7,TRBV3-1/TRBV3-2,CASSQVRGAAYEQYF,TGTGCCAGCAGCCAAGTCCGGGGGGCGGCTTACGAGCAGTACTTC
.,.,TRBJ1-6,TRBV5-6,CASSYSLQGAGYNSPLHF,TGTGCCAGCAGCTACTCGTTACAGGGCGCCGGATATAATTCACCCCTCCACTTT
.,.,TRBJ2-2,TRBV7-2,CASSSGGLLTGELFF,TGTGCCAGCAGCTCAGGGGGACTACTCACCGGGGAGCTGTTTTTT
.,once,TRBJ2-7,TRBV10-3,CAIKPSTSEGGEQYF,TGTGCCATCAAGCCTAGTACTAGCGAAGGGGGCGAGCAGTACTTC
.,.,TRBJ2-3,TRBV2,CASSAGGGTDTQYF,TGTGCCAGCAGTGCAGGGGGGGGCACAGATACGCAGTATTTT
TRBD1,once,TRBJ1-4,TRBV18,CASSRQGGEKLFF,TGTGCCAGCTCACGACAGGGTGGCGAAAAACTGTTTTTT
.,.,TRBJ2-1,TRBV4-2,CASSRGEGDNEQFF,TGTGCCAGCAGCCGGGGGGAGGGGGACAATGAGCAGTTCTTC
.,.,TRBJ2-2,TRBV28,CASRVNTGELFF,TGTGCCAGCAGGGTGAACACCGGGGAGCTGTTTTTT